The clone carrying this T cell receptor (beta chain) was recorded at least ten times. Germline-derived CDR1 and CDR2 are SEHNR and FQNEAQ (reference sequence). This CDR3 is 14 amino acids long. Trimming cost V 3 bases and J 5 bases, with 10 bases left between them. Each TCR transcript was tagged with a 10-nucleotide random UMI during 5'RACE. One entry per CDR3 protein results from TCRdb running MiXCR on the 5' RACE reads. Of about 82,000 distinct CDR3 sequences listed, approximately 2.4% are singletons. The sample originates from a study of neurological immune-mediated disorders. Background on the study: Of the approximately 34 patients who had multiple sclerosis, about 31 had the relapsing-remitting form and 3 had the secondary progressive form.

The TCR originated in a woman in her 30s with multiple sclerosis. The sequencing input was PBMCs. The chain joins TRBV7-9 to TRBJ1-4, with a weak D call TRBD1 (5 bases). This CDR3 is CASSFDGGNEKLFF. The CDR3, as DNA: TGTGCCAGCAGCTTTGATGGGGGGAATGAAAAACTGTTTTTT.